These T cell receptor beta chains were read from a single sample in a study of CD8 T cells in ankylosing spondylitis. TCRdb reprocessed the 5' RACE reads via MiXCR and lists one record per CDR3 protein. The data contain fewer than 650,000 distinct CDR3 sequences, approximately 11% of them singletons. The sequencing input was blood, either unsorted or a sorted T cell fraction (not recorded which). Receptors were obtained from a male donor with ankylosing spondylitis. The CDR3 runs from the conserved cysteine through the conserved F or W. Fields, in order: clone size, V gene, D gene, J gene, CDR3 length, CDR3 protein, CDR3 DNA. The D gene is left open where the match is weak. A clone size is listed for some rows: how often the clone was seen (once, few, many), or a class if it is expanded.

many	TRBV20-1	TRBD2	TRBJ2-1	16	CSARDMWAGEGNEQFF	TGCAGTGCTAGAGATATGTGGGCGGGAGAGGGTAATGAGCAGTTCTTC
few	TRBV12-3/TRBV12-4	-	TRBJ1-5	15	CASSRAGGGDQPQHF	TGTGCCAGCAGTAGGGCCGGGGGGGGGGACCAGCCCCAGCATTTT
-	TRBV2	-	TRBJ2-3	14	CASIGGGIADTQYF	TGTGCCAGCATCGGAGGGGGTATAGCAGATACGCAGTATTTT
-	TRBV6-1	-	TRBJ1-1	16	CASSEPSRGSNTEAFF	TGTGCCAGCAGTGAGCCCAGCAGGGGCTCGAACACTGAAGCTTTCTTT
-	TRBV5-1	TRBD1	TRBJ1-1	15	CASTLDRGMNTEAFF	TGCGCCAGCACCCTGGACAGGGGGATGAACACTGAAGCTTTCTTT
-	TRBV3-1	-	TRBJ2-3	16	CASSQGTARIVDTQYF	TGTGCCAGCAGCCAAGGGACAGCCCGTATAGTAGATACGCAGTATTTT
few	TRBV25-1	-	TRBJ1-6	15	CASSRLRGPDSPLHF	TGTGCCAGCAGTCGACTGCGGGGGCCAGATTCACCCCTCCACTTT
-	TRBV7-2	-	TRBJ1-5	14	CASSFLEVDQPQHF	TGTGCCAGCAGCTTCTTAGAAGTAGATCAGCCCCAGCATTTT
-	TRBV5-1	-	TRBJ1-1	15	CASSVGQLMNTEAFF	TGCGCCAGCAGCGTTGGACAGCTAATGAACACTGAAGCTTTCTTT
-	TRBV2	-	TRBJ1-2	12	CASQGELRGYTF	TGTGCCAGCCAGGGTGAACTGAGAGGCTACACCTTC
few	TRBV6-6	TRBD1	TRBJ2-1	12	CATRDRANEQFF	TGTGCCACCCGGGACAGGGCGAATGAGCAGTTCTTC
few	TRBV5-1	-	TRBJ2-3	14	CASSERKSTDTQYF	TGCGCCAGCAGTGAGCGGAAAAGCACAGATACGCAGTATTTT
few	TRBV5-5	TRBD2	TRBJ2-3	15	CASSFSAPGGDTQYF	TGTGCCAGCAGCTTTTCCGCACCGGGAGGAGATACGCAGTATTTT
few	TRBV3-1	-	TRBJ1-1	13	CASNRGNGAEAFF	TGTGCCAGCAACCGGGGGAATGGGGCTGAAGCTTTCTTT
few	TRBV9	-	TRBJ2-7	15	CASSPHSQGEYEQYF	TGTGCCAGCAGCCCACACTCACAGGGAGAGTACGAGCAGTACTTC
many	TRBV5-1	-	TRBJ2-3	14	CASSLEQPGDTQYF	TGCGCCAGCAGCTTGGAACAGCCCGGGGATACGCAGTATTTT
-	TRBV4-1	TRBD2	TRBJ2-6	17	CASSQVAGGSGANVLTF	TGCGCCAGCAGCCAAGTAGCGGGAGGTTCTGGGGCCAACGTCCTGACTTTC
many	TRBV19	-	TRBJ2-1	17	CASSTLADPAPNNEQFF	TGTGCCAGTAGTACCTTAGCGGATCCCGCTCCTAACAATGAGCAGTTCTTC
many	TRBV6-6	-	TRBJ2-1	11	CASTTGEEQFF	TGTGCCAGCACGACGGGGGAGGAGCAGTTCTTC